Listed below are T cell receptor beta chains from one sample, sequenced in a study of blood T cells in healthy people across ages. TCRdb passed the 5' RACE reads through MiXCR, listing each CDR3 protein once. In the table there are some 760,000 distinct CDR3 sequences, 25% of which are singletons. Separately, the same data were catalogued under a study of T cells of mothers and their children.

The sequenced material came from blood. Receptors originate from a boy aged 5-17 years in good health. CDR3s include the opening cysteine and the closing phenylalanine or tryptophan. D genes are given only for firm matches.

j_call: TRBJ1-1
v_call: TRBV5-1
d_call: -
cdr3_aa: CASSLSPRNMNTEAFF

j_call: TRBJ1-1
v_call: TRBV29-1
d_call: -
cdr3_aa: CSVEGVVDTEAFF

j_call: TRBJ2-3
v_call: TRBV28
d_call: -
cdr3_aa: CASSLGGGGTTDTQYF

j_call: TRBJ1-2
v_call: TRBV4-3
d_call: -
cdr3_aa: CASSQDRGDWNYGYTF

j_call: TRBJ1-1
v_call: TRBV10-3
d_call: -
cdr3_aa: CAISPGEPNTEAFF

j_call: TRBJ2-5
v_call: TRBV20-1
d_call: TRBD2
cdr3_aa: CSARPPLAGIQETQYF

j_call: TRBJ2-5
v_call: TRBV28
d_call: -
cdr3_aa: CASSNLATTQETQYF

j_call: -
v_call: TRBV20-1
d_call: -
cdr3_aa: CSAKTANYEQYF

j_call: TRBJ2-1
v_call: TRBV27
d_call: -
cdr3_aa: CASSLLWGNEQFF

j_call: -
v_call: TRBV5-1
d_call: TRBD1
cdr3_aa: CASSLGTGVKTQYF

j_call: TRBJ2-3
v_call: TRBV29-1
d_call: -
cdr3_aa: CSPSQAGQRTDTQYF

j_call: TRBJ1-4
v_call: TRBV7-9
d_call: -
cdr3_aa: CASSPVLPWQETNEKLFF

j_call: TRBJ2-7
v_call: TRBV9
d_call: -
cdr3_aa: CASSPSDSGEQYF

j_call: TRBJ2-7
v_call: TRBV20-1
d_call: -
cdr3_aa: CSAREMFGGTSSYEQYF

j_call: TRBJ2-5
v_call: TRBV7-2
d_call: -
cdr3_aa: CASSLTRETQYF

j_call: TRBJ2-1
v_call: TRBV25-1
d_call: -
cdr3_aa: CASSEGRSSYNEQFF

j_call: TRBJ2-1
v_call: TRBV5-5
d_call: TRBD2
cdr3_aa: CASSFLAGAGNEQFF

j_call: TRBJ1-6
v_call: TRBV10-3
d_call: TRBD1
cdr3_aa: CAIGDRDNSPLHF

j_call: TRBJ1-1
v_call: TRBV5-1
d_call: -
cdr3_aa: CASSLVSMNTEAFF

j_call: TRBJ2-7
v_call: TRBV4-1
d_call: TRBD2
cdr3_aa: CASSQDSLAGASYEQYF

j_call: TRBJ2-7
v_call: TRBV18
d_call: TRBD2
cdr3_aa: CASSQAGGPYEQYF

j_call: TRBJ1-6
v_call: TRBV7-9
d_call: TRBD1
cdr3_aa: CASSLGPQGGNSPLHF

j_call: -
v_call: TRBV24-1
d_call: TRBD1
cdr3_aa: CATSAWGTGGNEQFF

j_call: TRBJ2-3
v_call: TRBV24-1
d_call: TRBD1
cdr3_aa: CATSDPRTGLYF

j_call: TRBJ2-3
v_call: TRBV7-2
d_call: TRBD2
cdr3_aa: CASSHNEAGGTDTQYF

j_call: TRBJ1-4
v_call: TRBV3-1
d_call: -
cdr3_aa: CASSPADATNEKLFF

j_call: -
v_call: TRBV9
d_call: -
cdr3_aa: CASSTDLGKGDEQYF

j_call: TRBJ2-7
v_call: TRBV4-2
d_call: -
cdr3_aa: CASSQDVRGLTSYEQYF

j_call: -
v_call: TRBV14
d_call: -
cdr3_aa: CASSQGDKRNEQFF

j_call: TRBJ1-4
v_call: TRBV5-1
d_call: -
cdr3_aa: CASRSAEKLFF

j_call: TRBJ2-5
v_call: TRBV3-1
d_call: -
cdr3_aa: CASSQDPREETQYF

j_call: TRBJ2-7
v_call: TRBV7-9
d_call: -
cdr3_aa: CASSLATEPLEQYF

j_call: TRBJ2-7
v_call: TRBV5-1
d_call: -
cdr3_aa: CASSLEASREQYF

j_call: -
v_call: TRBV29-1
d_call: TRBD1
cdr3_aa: CSVEQTGTGTYEQYF

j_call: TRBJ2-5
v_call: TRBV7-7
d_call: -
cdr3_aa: CASSLLGFQETQYF

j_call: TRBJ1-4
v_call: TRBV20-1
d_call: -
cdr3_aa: CSARATGFTEKLFF

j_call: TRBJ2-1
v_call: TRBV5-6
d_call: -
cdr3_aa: CASSPMTGISYNEQFF